The next 19 T cell receptor beta chains were all read from a single sample in a study of cytomegalovirus exposure and HLA in healthy donors. PCR primers comprised 60 Vbeta and 13 Jbeta primers. TCRdb's table, derived via immunoSEQ multiplex PCR, lists solely in-frame clones and lacks some. The sample gives about 60,000 clones, roughly 80% of which show up once; about 3.6% is in the top ten. The sequencing input was PBMCs. Every receptor here comes from a woman in her forties in good health and CMV-seropositive.

This rearrangement joins TRBV19 to TRBJ1-4; no clear D. The CDR3 sequence is 16 residues long. Trimming removed 2 bases at V and 0 bases at J, with 10 bases between. Germline CDR1 is LNHDA and CDR2 is SQIVND (reference sequence). The CDR3 nucleotides are TGTGCCAGTAGTATACCTTGGGCCGCAACTAATGAAAAACTGTTTTTT. Translation gives CASSIPWAATNEKLFF.

The chain joins TRBV7-8 to TRBJ2-7; a possible D gene is TRBD1 (5 bases). The CDR3 runs 14 residues. The V gene lost 5 bases and the J gene lost 2 bases, with 13 bases spanning the gap. Germline V lookup: CDR1 SGHVS, CDR2 FQNEAQ. The CDR3 nucleotides are TGTGCCAGCAGCCCGGACACGAAAACCTACGAGCAGTACTTC. Its protein product is CASSPDTKTYEQYF.

There are a few counts of this clone. The gene calls are TRBV25-1 and TRBJ1-1; tentative D call: TRBD1 (6 bases). Germline V gene lookup returns CDR1 MGHDK and CDR2 SYGVNS. Deletions cut 6 bases from V and 1 base from J, with 12 bases between. The CDR3 is 14 residues long. The CDR3 nucleotides are TGTGCCAGCAGAATTACAGGGACGAACACTGAAGCTTTCTTT. It specifies CASRITGTNTEAFF.

The gene calls are TRBV6-1 and TRBJ2-4, with D perhaps TRBD2 (5 bases). Germline lookup yields CDR1 MNHNS and CDR2 SASEGT. The CDR3 covers 14 residues. The V gene lost 10 bases and the J gene lost 4 bases, with 17 bases spanning the gap. CDR3 DNA sequence: TGTGCCACCCGTGGAGCAAGCGGAAAAAACATTCAGTACTTC. Encoded protein: CATRGASGKNIQYF.

The J gene is TRBJ2-7, the V gene TRBV5-1; 10 positions agree with TRBD1. Germline V gene data show CDR1 as SGHRS and CDR2 as YFSETQ. J lost 4 bases, V lost 5 bases, and 9 bases had no gene match. CDR3 length: 15 residues. The CDR3 DNA reads as TGCGCCAGCAGTTTTGAGTGGACAGGGGGATACGAGCAGTACTTC. This gives the protein CASSFEWTGGYEQYF.

A remark on this clone: The junction and the germline gene differ at one end; a read error may be behind it. The chain carries TRBV7-9 and TRBJ1-6; TRBD1 is a possible D gene (6 bases). Germline V gene lookup returns CDR1 SEHNR and CDR2 FQNEAQ (reference sequence). The CDR3 runs 17 residues. The DNA for the CDR3 is TGTTCCAGCAGCTTAGGGGTGGGGGACCGACAGGTTTCACCCCTCCACTTT. Translation gives CSSSLGVGDRQVSPLHF. The whole variable domain, filled in from reference TRBV7-9 and TRBJ1-6, reads DTGVSQNPRHKITKRGQNVTFRCDPISEHNRLYWYRQTLGQGPEFLTYFQNEAQLEKSRLLSDRFSAERPKGSFSTLEIQRTEQGDSAMYLCSSSLGVGDRQVSPLHFGNGTRLTVT.

J is TRBJ2-6 and V is TRBV29-1; maybe TRBD1 (5 bases). In germline, CDR1 is SQVTM, CDR2 ANQGSEA. V gave up 5 bases and J gave up 0 bases, with 8 bases separating them. The CDR3 runs to 14 residues. The CDR3 here is CSVLGDSGANVLTF. CDR3 nucleotide sequence: TGCAGCGTTCTAGGGGACTCTGGGGCCAACGTCCTGACTTTC. The entire variable domain, with the rest obtained from reference TRBV29-1 and TRBJ2-6, is as follows: SAVISQKPSRDICQRGTSLTIQCQVDSQVTMMFWYRQQPGQSLTLIATANQGSEATYESGFVIDKFPISRPNLTFSTLTVSNMSPEDSSIYLCSVLGDSGANVLTFGAGSRLTVL.

The DNA for the CDR3 is TGCGCCAGCAGCCAAGATAAAATAGCGGGGGGTTCTAGCACAGATACGCAGTATTTT. Translated: CASSQDKIAGGSSTDTQYF. The J gene is TRBJ2-3, the V gene TRBV4-3; 10 bases are shared with TRBD2. The CDR3 is made up of 19 amino acids. Germline V lookup: CDR1 LGHNA, CDR2 YSLEER. The V and J ends lost 0 bases and 0 bases, in that order; junction bases with no gene match: 9.

V and J are TRBV21-1 and TRBJ2-4; TRBD2 is taken as the D call from the table, unchecked against the DNA. TRBV21-1 has pseudogene status. The CDR3 has 14 amino acids. CDR3 amino acids: CLRLFGVAKNIQYF. The CDR3 coding sequence is TGTCTTAGACTATTCGGGGTAGCCAAAAACATTCAGTACTTC.

Here the CDR3 DNA reads TGTGCCAGCAGTTATTACGGGACAGCGTATGGCTACACCTTC. Protein sequence: CASSYYGTAYGYTF. The chain recombines TRBV6-5 with TRBJ1-2, with 7 bases fitting TRBD1. Germline CDR1 and CDR2: MNHEY and SVGAGI. With V trimmed by 3 bases and J by 5 bases, 6 bases remained unmatched. CDR3 length: 14 amino acids.

This chain joins TRBV30 and TRBJ2-7; TRBD2 might be the D (5 bases). This CDR3 is built from 11 residues. V was trimmed by 4 bases and J by 6 bases, leaving 10 bases between them. Germline CDR1 is GTSNPN and CDR2 is SVGIG (reference sequence). CDR3 residues: CAWTQGGEQYF. The CDR3 DNA reads as TGTGCCTGGACCCAAGGAGGCGAGCAGTACTTC.

CDR3 loop: CASSGPVDRLNQPQHF. CDR3 bases: TGTGCCAGCAGTGGCCCCGTCGACAGGTTGAATCAGCCCCAGCATTTT. J is TRBJ1-5 and V is TRBV6-1; tentative D call: TRBD1 (6 bases). The CDR3 loop spans 16 amino acids. Deletions cut 4 bases from V and 4 bases from J, with 17 bases between. Per germline, CDR1 MNHNS and CDR2 SASEGT.

The chain joins TRBV27 to TRBJ2-7, with TRBD1 matching 10 bases. CDR1 is MNHEY and CDR2 is SMNVEV in the germline V gene (reference sequence). The CDR3 covers 14 residues. V trimming: 5 bases; J trimming: 3 bases; junction bases outside the gene matches: 4. CDR3 DNA sequence: TGTGCCAGCAGTGGGACAGGGGCCGGCTACGAGCAGTACTTC. Its protein is CASSGTGAGYEQYF.

The chain is built from TRBV5-6 and TRBJ1-1; D is perhaps TRBD1 (5 bases). Per germline, CDR1 SGHDT and CDR2 YYEEEE. Trimming pared 0 bases from V and 3 bases from J, leaving 12 bases between. The CDR3 is made up of 15 amino acids. CDR3 loop: CASSLVRRADTEAFF. The CDR3 region has the DNA TGTGCCAGCAGCTTGGTACGCAGGGCGGACACTGAAGCTTTCTTT.

A single count supports this clone. This chain uses TRBV29-1 with TRBJ2-1; a weak D match, TRBD1 (5 bases). This CDR3 has 12 residues. The V end was cut by 7 bases, the J end by 0 bases, with 7 bases between. CDR1 SQVTM and CDR2 ANQGSEA come from the germline V gene. The CDR3 loop is CSGGFSYNEQFF. The DNA for the CDR3 is TGCAGCGGGGGCTTCTCCTACAATGAGCAGTTCTTC.

The chain has TRBV4-1 and TRBJ1-1; 9 nucleotides agree with TRBD1. The CDR3 length is 14 residues. V shed 3 bases and J 5 bases; nucleotides not matched to a gene: 4. Germline loops: CDR1 MGHRA, CDR2 YSYEKL. CDR3 nucleotides: TGCGCCAGCAGCCACCGACAGGGGGGGACTGAAGCTTTCTTT. This translates into CASSHRQGGTEAFF.

This chain uses TRBV18 with TRBJ1-1; D unclear. The CDR3 length is 15 residues. Germline V gene data show CDR1 as KGHSH and CDR2 as LQKENI. The V end was cut by 3 bases, the J end by 2 bases, with 13 bases between. The CDR3 nucleotides read TGTGCCAGCTCACCCTCGAGGGTCCAAAACACTGAAGCTTTCTTT. Its protein is CASSPSRVQNTEAFF.

The CDR3 is CASSATGDSNQPQHF. Here the CDR3 DNA reads TGTGCCAGCAGCGCCACAGGGGACAGCAATCAGCCCCAGCATTTT. The V call is TRBV7-9, the J call TRBJ1-5, with 7 nucleotides matching TRBD1. CDR1 is SEHNR and CDR2 is FQNEAQ in the germline V gene (reference sequence). V was clipped by 5 bases and J by 1 base; unmatched bases: 5. The length of the CDR3 is 15 residues.

The chain carries TRBV6-6 and TRBJ1-2; 9 bases map to TRBD1. J lost 5 bases, V lost 7 bases, and 11 bases had no gene match. This CDR3 region has 15 residues. The germline gives CDR1 MNHNY, CDR2 SVGAGI (reference sequence). CDR3 protein: CASNQPGTGLYGYTF. As DNA, the CDR3 is TGTGCCAGCAACCAACCCGGGACAGGGCTTTATGGCTACACCTTC.